The source of this TCR beta chain is a study of blood T cell repertoires in COVID-19 (dated by TCRdb to 2018 to 2021). Study-level background: The collaborator samples originated in the United States, Italy and Spain and spanned the acute and convalescent phases of COVID-19. The material from the prospective study consisted of cDNA or gDNA derived from T cells, B-cell-depleted T cells, or PBMCs. HLA class I and class II types, where available, came from metadata supplied by the sample provider rather than from assay-based typing. Deeply sampled blood TCRbeta repertoires from subjects exposed to, actively infected with, or recovered from COVID-19 were included in the dataset. The samples were drawn from two sources: the first 160 participants of the ongoing ImmuneRACE study, and 950 to 1,500 subjects contributed by 6 global collaborators. A de-identified subject ID, COVID-19 status, age in years and sex were almost always included in the sample metadata. A freely available public database, intended as a resource for researchers studying the immune response to SARS-CoV-2, is where the repertoires were released. Overall study outcomes, separate from this receptor: Clinical and demographic metadata were provided uncurated, with the amount varying by source and participant.

Whole blood was collected in K2EDTA tubes by collaborating institutions according to the institutions' own protocols. For TCRbeta analysis, collaborators shipped samples in one of three forms: frozen whole blood, isolated PBMCs, or DNA extracted from either of those sample types. Concerning this clone itself: Its antigen is still unknown. Per-base quality was not reported, and no clone a single base away is much larger than it.

The immunoSEQ Assay, a bias-controlled multiplex PCR, was used to amplify TCRbeta CDR3 regions from genomic DNA. The original pipeline was this. The number of nucleated cells in each sample was estimated from the amplification of reference gene primers within the assay. Sequence reads were collapsed and filtered to measure the absolute abundance of every unique TCRbeta CDR3 rearrangement. For each sample, productive Simpson clonality was calculated by taking the square root of Simpson's diversity index across productive rearrangements. TCRdb's version of the immuneACCESS table is confined to in-frame rearrangements and falls short of the full clone set. An unresolved V gene accounts for under half of the shortfall where checked; the remainder is of unknown origin. Clonal size and the V and J genes are those of that table, whereas D and trimming came from the DNA. The sample has 200,000 to 300,000 clones on record, approximately 80% of them singletons. The top ten constitute around 1.9% of the sample.

This TCR came from a woman aged 80 or over with acute or convalescent COVID-19. Sequencing input: peripheral blood.

CDR3 reads: CASNGGSYNEQFF. The DNA is TGTGCCAGTAACGGGGGCTCCTACAATGAGCAGTTCTTC. The V and J segments used are TRBV5-4 and TRBJ2-1; TRBD2 is a possible D gene, resting on 6 matching bases. V is reduced by 8 bases and J by 0 bases, leaving a spacing of 9 bases between them. Inclusive of the bounding cysteine and phenylalanine, the CDR3 is 13 residues long. The retained sequence is limited to the CDR3, 39 bases, with the frame set at the first base. As encoded in the germline V gene (reference sequence), CDR1 is SGHNT while CDR2 is YYREEE.